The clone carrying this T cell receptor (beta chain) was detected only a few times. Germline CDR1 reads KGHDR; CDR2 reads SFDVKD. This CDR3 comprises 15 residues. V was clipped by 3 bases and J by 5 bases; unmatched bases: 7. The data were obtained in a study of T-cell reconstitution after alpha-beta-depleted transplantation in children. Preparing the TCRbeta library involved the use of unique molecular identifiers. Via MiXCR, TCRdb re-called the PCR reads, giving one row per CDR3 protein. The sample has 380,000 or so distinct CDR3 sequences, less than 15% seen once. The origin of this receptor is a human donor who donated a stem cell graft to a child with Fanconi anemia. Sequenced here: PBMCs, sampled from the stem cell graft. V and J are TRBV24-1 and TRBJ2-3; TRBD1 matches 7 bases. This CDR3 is CATSDRQGSVDTQYF. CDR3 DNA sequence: TGTGCCACCAGTGATCGACAGGGATCAGTAGATACGCAGTATTTT.